This TCR beta chain appears in the sequencing data of a study of T cells in Graves' hyperthyroidism and ophthalmopathy. The study's findings and limits: In the analysis, a 13 V-J model separated ophthalmopathy from stable hyperthyroidism.

In this sample, this clonotype turned up many times. Its target is not known. Researchers amplified the TCR beta CDR3 regions from RNA transcripts. In the first-round RT-PCR of the TCR CDR3, the HTBI primer set was used. TCRdb re-derived calls from the multiplex PCR reads in MiXCR, one entry per CDR3 protein. The top ten clones hold 32% of a sample with a few hundred thousand distinct CDR3 sequences, about 16% of them seen once. CDR3 length: 14 amino acids. In germline, CDR1 is DFQATT, CDR2 SNEGSKA (reference sequence). With 0 bases removed from V and 5 bases from J, the gap between germline ends came to 8 bases.

The sample comprised blood. The genes are TRBV20-1 and TRBJ1-6; D possibly corresponds to TRBD1 (5 bases). This clonotype was sampled from a woman in her twenties or thirties with Graves' hyperthyroidism. CDR3 in amino acids: CSAREGGNNSPLHF. The CDR3 DNA reads as TGCAGTGCTAGAGAGGGGGGAAATAATTCACCCCTCCACTTT.